This T cell receptor beta chain was sequenced in a study of T cells in localized non-small cell lung cancer. Findings of the study overall: Median approximately 58 top-100 tumor clones were shared with paired adjacent lung.

Data came from immunoSEQ multiplex PCR; TCRdb stores just in-frame clones and leaves some out. The sample yields thousands of clones, about a third seen once. This CDR3 region has 15 residues. Per the germline V gene, CDR1 is SGHNT and CDR2 is YENEEA. Trimming took off 3 bases at V and 1 base at J, with 12 bases between the two ends. This clone was seen only a few times. What it binds is not known. The source material was lung tumor tissue, sampled before any cancer treatment. The clonotype originates from a male donor aged 60 or older with stage I squamous cell lung carcinoma. The rearrangement joins TRBV11-3 to TRBJ2-5, with D perhaps TRBD2 (7 bases). The CDR3 loop is CASSLGGLSQETQYF. In nucleotides, the CDR3 is TGTGCCAGCAGCTTGGGGGGGCTTAGCCAAGAGACCCAGTACTTC.